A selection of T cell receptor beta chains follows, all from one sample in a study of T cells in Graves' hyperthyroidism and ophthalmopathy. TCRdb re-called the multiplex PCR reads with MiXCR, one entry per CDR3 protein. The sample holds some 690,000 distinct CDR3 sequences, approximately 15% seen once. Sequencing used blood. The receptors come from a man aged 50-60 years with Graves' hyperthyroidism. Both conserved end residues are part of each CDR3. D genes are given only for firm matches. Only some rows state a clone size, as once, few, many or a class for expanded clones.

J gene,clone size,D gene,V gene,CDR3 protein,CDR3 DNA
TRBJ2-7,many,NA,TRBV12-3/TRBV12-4,CASSRGPIEFYEQYF,TGTGCCAGCAGTCGTGGTCCGATAGAATTCTACGAGCAGTACTTC
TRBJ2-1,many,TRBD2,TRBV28,CASSVTSGLYNEQFF,TGTGCCAGCAGTGTTACTAGCGGGCTTTACAATGAGCAGTTCTTC
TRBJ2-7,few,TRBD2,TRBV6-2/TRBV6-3,CASRTRWEGGPYEQYF,TGTGCCAGCAGAACCCGATGGGAGGGAGGGCCCTACGAGCAGTACTTC
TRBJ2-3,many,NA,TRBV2,CASSDWDLSTDTQYF,TGTGCCAGCAGTGATTGGGATCTTAGCACAGATACGCAGTATTTT
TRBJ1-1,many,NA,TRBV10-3,CAIQDSNTEAFF,TGTGCCATCCAGGATAGCAACACTGAAGCTTTCTTT
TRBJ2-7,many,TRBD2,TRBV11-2,CASSQPFSGSSYEQYF,TGTGCCAGCAGCCAACCGTTTAGCGGGAGTTCCTACGAGCAGTACTTC
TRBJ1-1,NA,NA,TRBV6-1,CASSYYQGSVNTEAFF,TGTGCCAGCAGTTATTACCAGGGGAGTGTGAACACTGAAGCTTTCTTT
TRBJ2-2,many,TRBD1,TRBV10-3,CAISEGTGPSTGELFF,TGTGCCATCAGTGAGGGGACAGGTCCGTCCACCGGGGAGCTGTTTTTT
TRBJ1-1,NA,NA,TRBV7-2,CASSFKRSTEAFF,TGTGCCAGCAGCTTTAAGCGATCGACTGAAGCTTTCTTT
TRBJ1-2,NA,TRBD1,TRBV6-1,CASSPSSDRGYGYTF,TGTGCCAGCAGTCCCTCATCCGACAGGGGGTATGGCTACACCTTC
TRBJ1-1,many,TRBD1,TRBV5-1,CASSLESTGGLTEAFF,TGCGCCAGCAGCTTGGAGTCGACAGGGGGCTTGACTGAAGCTTTCTTT
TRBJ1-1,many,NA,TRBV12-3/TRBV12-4,CASRYPPDTEAFF,TGTGCCAGCAGGTATCCTCCGGACACTGAAGCTTTCTTT
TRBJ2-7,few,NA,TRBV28,CASRWTMDFYEQYF,TGTGCCAGCAGGTGGACTATGGATTTCTACGAGCAGTACTTC
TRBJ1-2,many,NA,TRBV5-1,CASSLDGLTGNGYTF,TGCGCCAGCAGCTTGGACGGGCTTACAGGGAATGGCTACACCTTC
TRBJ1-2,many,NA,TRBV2,CASSEDYNYGYTF,TGTGCCAGCAGTGAGGACTATAACTATGGCTACACCTTC
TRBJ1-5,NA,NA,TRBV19,CASSAGTLGQPQHF,TGTGCCAGTAGCGCAGGGACGCTCGGTCAGCCCCAGCATTTT
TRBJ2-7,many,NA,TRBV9,CASSVAHGQGYEQYF,TGTGCCAGCAGCGTAGCTCACGGGCAGGGATACGAGCAGTACTTC
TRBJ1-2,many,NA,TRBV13,CASSFFSGKADGYTF,TGTGCCAGCAGCTTCTTCTCGGGGAAGGCGGATGGCTACACCTTC
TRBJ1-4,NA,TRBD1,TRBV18,CASSRNRGSGGEKLFF,TGTGCCAGCTCACGCAACAGGGGGAGTGGAGGTGAAAAACTGTTTTTT
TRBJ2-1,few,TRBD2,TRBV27,CASIASGSIGEQFF,TGTGCCAGCATTGCTAGCGGGAGTATTGGTGAGCAGTTCTTC
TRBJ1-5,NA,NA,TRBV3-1,CASSLQSGGNQPQHF,TGTGCCAGCAGCCTTCAGTCGGGAGGCAATCAGCCCCAGCATTTT
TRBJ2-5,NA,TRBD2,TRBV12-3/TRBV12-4,CASSWGLAGGETQYF,TGTGCCAGCAGCTGGGGGCTAGCGGGAGGAGAGACCCAGTACTTC
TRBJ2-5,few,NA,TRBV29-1,CSGAGLSETQYF,TGTTCAGGGGCAGGGCTTTCGGAGACCCAGTACTTC